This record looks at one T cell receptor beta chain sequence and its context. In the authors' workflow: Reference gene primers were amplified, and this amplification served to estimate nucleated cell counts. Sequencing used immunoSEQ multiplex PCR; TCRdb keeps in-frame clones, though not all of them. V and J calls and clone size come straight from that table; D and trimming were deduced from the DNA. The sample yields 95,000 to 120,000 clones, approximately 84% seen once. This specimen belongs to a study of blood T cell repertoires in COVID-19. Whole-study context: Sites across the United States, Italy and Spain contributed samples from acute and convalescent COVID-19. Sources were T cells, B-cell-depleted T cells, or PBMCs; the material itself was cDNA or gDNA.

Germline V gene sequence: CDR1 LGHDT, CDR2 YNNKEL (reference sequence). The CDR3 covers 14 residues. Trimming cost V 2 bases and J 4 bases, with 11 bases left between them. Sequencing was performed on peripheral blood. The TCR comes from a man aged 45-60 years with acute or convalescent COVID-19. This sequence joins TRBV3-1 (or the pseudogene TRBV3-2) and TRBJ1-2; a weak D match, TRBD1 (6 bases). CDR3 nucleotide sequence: TGTGCCAGCAGCCAAAAAGGGGGGGGCTATGGCTACACCTTC. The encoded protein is CASSQKGGGYGYTF.